This T cell receptor (beta chain) was retrieved from a study of CD8+ T cells in alopecia areata. Across the study: It was oral tofacitinib, at 5 to 10 mg twice daily, that treated patients received.

Extracted RNA was reverse transcribed into cDNA, the sequencing template. Profiling relied on immunoSEQ multiplex PCR, and the TCRdb table lists in-frame clones only, not all of them. There are 150,000 to 200,000 clones in the sample; less than 70% occur only once, and approximately 15% lies in the top ten. This clone showed up just a few times. Treatment in this sample: oral pan-JAK inhibitor, 5-10 mg twice daily. This CDR3 region has 14 residues. Germline loops: CDR1 LNHDA, CDR2 SQIVND (reference sequence). Trimming removed 4 bases from V and 9 bases from J, with 13 bases in between. The specimen comprised CD4+ T cells sorted from blood, sampled at week 24, from a patient treated with tofacitinib. The chain combines TRBV19 with TRBJ1-6; possibly TRBD1 for D (5 bases). The sequence derives from a human donor with alopecia areata. CDR3 sequence reads: CASSTPGTGSPLHF. The CDR3 bases are TGTGCCAGTAGTACCCCGGGGACGGGTTCACCCCTCCACTTT.